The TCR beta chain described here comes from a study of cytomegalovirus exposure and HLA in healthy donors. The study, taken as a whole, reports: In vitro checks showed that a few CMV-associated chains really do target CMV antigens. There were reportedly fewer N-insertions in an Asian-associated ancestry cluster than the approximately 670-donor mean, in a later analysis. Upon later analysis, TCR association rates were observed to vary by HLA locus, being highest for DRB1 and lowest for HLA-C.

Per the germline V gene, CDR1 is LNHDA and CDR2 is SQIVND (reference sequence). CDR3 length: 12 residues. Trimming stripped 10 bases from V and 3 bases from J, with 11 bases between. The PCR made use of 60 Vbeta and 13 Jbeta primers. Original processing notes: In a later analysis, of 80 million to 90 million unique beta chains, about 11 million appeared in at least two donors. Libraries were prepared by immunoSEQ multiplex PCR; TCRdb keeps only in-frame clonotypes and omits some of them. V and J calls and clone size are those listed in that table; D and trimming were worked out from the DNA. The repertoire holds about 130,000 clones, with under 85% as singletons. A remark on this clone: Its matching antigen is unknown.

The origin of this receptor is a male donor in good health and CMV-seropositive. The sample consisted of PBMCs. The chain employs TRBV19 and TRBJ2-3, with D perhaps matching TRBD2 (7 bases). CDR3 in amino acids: CATKGGTDTQYF. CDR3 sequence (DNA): TGTGCCACCAAGGGGGGGACAGATACGCAGTATTTT. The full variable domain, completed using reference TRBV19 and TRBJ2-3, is DGGITQSPKYLFRKEGQNVTLSCEQNLNHDAMYWYRQDPGQGLRLIYYSQIVNDFQKGDIAEGYSVSREKKESFPLTVTSAQKNPTAFYLCATKGGTDTQYFGPGTRLTVL.